This is a list of T cell receptor beta chains from one sample in a study of blood T cell repertoires in COVID-19. Data came from immunoSEQ multiplex PCR; TCRdb stores just in-frame clones and leaves some out. The repertoire holds 100,000 to 140,000 clones, with approximately 88% as singletons. Specimen: peripheral blood. The receptors were sampled from a man between 45 and 60 years old with active or convalescent COVID-19. The CDR3 runs from the conserved cysteine through the conserved F or W. Each record gives: clone size, J gene, D gene, V gene, CDR3 DNA, CDR3 protein. The D gene is left open where the match is weak. Clone size appears in some rows only: once, few, many, or a class for an expanded clone.

>.|TRBJ2-2|.|TRBV10-3
TGTGCCATCATCCTCCAGGGAACCGGGGAGCTGTTTTTT
CAIILQGTGELFF
>.|TRBJ2-7|TRBD1|TRBV7-9
TGTGCCAGCAGCTCGGACAGGGCAATTCCTCTCTACGAGCAGTACTTC
CASSSDRAIPLYEQYF
>many|TRBJ2-7|.|TRBV2
TGTGCCGGCGGAATCAGGACAGGGGGGTCGGTAGCGGGAGAAAGCTCCTACGAGCAGTACTTC
CAGGIRTGGSVAGESSYEQYF
>.|TRBJ2-7|TRBD2|TRBV12-5
TGTGCTAGTGCCCCCCTTTTGAGCACGGGGGGCGAGCAGTACTTC
CASAPLLSTGGEQYF
>.|TRBJ1-4|.|TRBV2
TGTGCCAGCAGTGAAAACAGGGAATCATATGAAAAACTGTTTTTT
CASSENRESYEKLFF
>.|TRBJ2-7|.|TRBV28
TGTGCCAGCAGTTCGACTGCACCCTACGAGCAGTACTTC
CASSSTAPYEQYF
>.|TRBJ1-2|TRBD1|TRBV6-5
TGTGCCAGCCTACAGGGGGCGGGTTTGTATGGCTACACCTTC
CASLQGAGLYGYTF
>.|TRBJ2-3|.|TRBV10-1
TGCGCCAGCAGGGGCCAGGGGACAGATACGCAGTATTTT
CASRGQGTDTQYF
>.|TRBJ1-3|TRBD1|TRBV10-3
TGTGCCATCACAGACCTTTACAGGGGAGACGGAAACACCATATATTTT
CAITDLYRGDGNTIYF
>.|TRBJ2-7|TRBD1|TRBV28
TGTGCCAGCAGTTTACACAGGGGGCTCTACGAGCAGTACTTC
CASSLHRGLYEQYF
>.|TRBJ2-7|.|TRBV29-1
TGCAGCGTTGAACGCAGGGGGGTGTCCTACGAGCAGTACTTC
CSVERRGVSYEQYF
>.|TRBJ2-5|TRBD2|TRBV9
TGTGCCAGCAGCTCGAGACTAGCAAGAGAGACCCAGTACTTC
CASSSRLARETQYF
>.|TRBJ1-5|.|TRBV5-8
TGTGCCAGCGAGGGCTGGAGCAATCAGCCCCAGCATTTT
CASEGWSNQPQHF
>.|TRBJ2-7|.|TRBV6-5
TGTGCCAGCAGTTACCCAACTTCGGCGAGGGAGCAGTACTTC
CASSYPTSAREQYF
>.|TRBJ2-1|.|TRBV11-3
TGTGCCAGCAGCGCAGGTGGCGGGATAAGCAATGAGCAGTTCTTC
CASSAGGGISNEQFF
>.|TRBJ1-5|.|TRBV11-2
TGTGCCAGCAGCACCGACATCTATAGCAATCAGCCCCAGCATTTT
CASSTDIYSNQPQHF
>.|TRBJ1-5|TRBD1|TRBV19
TGTGCCAGTAGTATAGGAAGGAGGGGACAGCTATATCAGCCCCAGCATTTT
CASSIGRRGQLYQPQHF
>.|TRBJ2-1|.|TRBV7-8
TGTGCCAGCAGCTTATCTGAGATGAGTGAGCAGTTCTTC
CASSLSEMSEQFF
>.|TRBJ2-7|.|TRBV28
TGTGCCAGCAGGGGCCCGGGATTCTACGAGCAGTACTTC
CASRGPGFYEQYF
>.|TRBJ1-4|.|TRBV19
TGTGCCAGTAGGGAGAGGGGACTCGCAACTAATGAAAAACTGTTTTTT
CASRERGLATNEKLFF
>.|TRBJ2-7|TRBD1|TRBV5-1
TGCGCCAGCAGCTTGAACAGGGGGAGCAACGAGCAGTACTTC
CASSLNRGSNEQYF
>.|TRBJ2-7|.|TRBV6-5
TGTGCCAGCAGTTACTCGAGCCCACCGACCTACGAGCAGTACTTC
CASSYSSPPTYEQYF
>once|TRBJ1-2|.|TRBV18
TGTGCCAGCTCGGAGGGGACCACTAACTATGGCTACACCTTC
CASSEGTTNYGYTF
>once|TRBJ2-5|TRBD2|TRBV5-1
TGCGCCAGCAGCCCCTGGACTAGCGGCGAAGAGACCCAGTACTTC
CASSPWTSGEETQYF
>.|TRBJ1-2|.|TRBV6-5
TGTGCCAGCTGGGTACGGAGCTCCTATGGCTACACCTTC
CASWVRSSYGYTF
>.|TRBJ2-1|TRBD2|TRBV14
TGTGCCAGCAGCCAATTCCAGCGGGAGGGAGACAATGAGCAGTTCTTC
CASSQFQREGDNEQFF
>.|TRBJ2-3|TRBD2|TRBV5-4
TGTGCCAGCAGCTTGAGGGACTACCTCACAGATACGCAGTATTTT
CASSLRDYLTDTQYF
>.|TRBJ2-7|TRBD2|TRBV5-1
TGCGCCAGCAGCTTGCTCCCTGAGGGTGCGGGAGGCTACGAGCAGTACTTC
CASSLLPEGAGGYEQYF
>once|TRBJ1-3|.|TRBV4-3
TGCGCCAGCAGTCCTGGGGGCGGATCTGGAAACACCATATATTTT
CASSPGGGSGNTIYF
>.|TRBJ1-3|.|TRBV11-2
TGTGCCAGCAGCTCCTCGGGACACTCAAACACCATATATTTT
CASSSSGHSNTIYF
>.|TRBJ1-1|TRBD1|TRBV2
TGTGCCAGCAGTGAACAGGGGGTAGAGACTGAAGCTTTCTTT
CASSEQGVETEAFF
>once|TRBJ2-7|TRBD1|TRBV9
TGTGCCAGCAGCGCCTTCGCCGGGACAGGCTACGAGCAGTACTTC
CASSAFAGTGYEQYF
>.|TRBJ2-1|.|TRBV24-1
TGTGCCACCAGCGACCTCCGAGGGTCCTACAATGAGCAGTTCTTC
CATSDLRGSYNEQFF
>few|TRBJ2-7|TRBD2|TRBV6-5
TGTGCCAGCAGTTGGGGCGGGAGTGTGTACGAGCAGTACTTC
CASSWGGSVYEQYF
>.|TRBJ2-2|TRBD2|TRBV6-2/TRBV6-3
TGTGCCAGCAGTTACTCGGGACTAGCGGGAGACGTGAACACCGGGGAGCTGTTTTTT
CASSYSGLAGDVNTGELFF
>.|TRBJ2-2|.|TRBV3-1/TRBV3-2
TGTGCCAGCTCCGTAGGCGGGATTAACACCGGGGAGCTGTTTTTT
CASSVGGINTGELFF
>once|TRBJ1-2|.|TRBV19
TGTGCCAGTAGTACGACAGTTAACTATGGCTACACCTTC
CASSTTVNYGYTF
>few|TRBJ2-7|TRBD2|TRBV5-1
TGCGCCAGCAGTAGGAGCGGGGGGCTTGCCTACGAGCAGTACTTC
CASSRSGGLAYEQYF
>.|TRBJ1-2|.|TRBV6-2/TRBV6-3
TGTGCCAGCAGTCAGAGGGACACACATGGCTACACCTTC
CASSQRDTHGYTF
>once|TRBJ2-1|.|TRBV18
TGTGCCAGCTCTCGTCTAGAAAGCTCTGATGAGCAGTTCTTC
CASSRLESSDEQFF
>.|TRBJ1-4|.|TRBV4-3
TGCGCCAGCAGCCAAGACCGGGGAGCAACTAATGAAAAACTGTTTTTT
CASSQDRGATNEKLFF
>few|TRBJ1-2|.|TRBV18
TGTGCCAGCTCACCACCGGAAGGGGTGGATGGCTACACCTTC
CASSPPEGVDGYTF
>.|TRBJ2-1|TRBD1|TRBV5-1
TGCGCCAGCAGCTTATGGACAGGGGGGCTACGAGATGAGCAGTTCTTC
CASSLWTGGLRDEQFF
>.|TRBJ2-7|.|TRBV6-1
TGTGCCAGCAGTGAAGGTTTACAGGCTACCTACGAGCAGTACTTC
CASSEGLQATYEQYF